This T cell receptor (beta chain) was captured in a study of blood T cell repertoires in COVID-19. In the study overall: Specimens from acute and convalescent COVID-19 originated in the United States, Italy and Spain. Sample material is recorded as cDNA or gDNA derived from T cells, B-cell-depleted T cells, or PBMCs.

CDR3 size: 15 residues. Germline assignment: CDR1 SGHNT and CDR2 YYREEE (reference sequence). The V end was cut by 4 bases, the J end by 6 bases, with 19 bases between. In the original workflow: Using reference gene primer amplification, nucleated cell counts were estimated. Sequencing was performed with immunoSEQ multiplex PCR; in TCRdb, only in-frame clones are kept and a portion is missing. V and J calls and clone size come straight from that table; D and trimming were deduced from the DNA. This repertoire shows tens of thousands of clones, around 83% found once; its top ten account for about 43%.

The sample consisted of peripheral blood. The receptor was isolated from an elderly man with acute or convalescent COVID-19. V is TRBV5-4 and J is TRBJ1-1, with D perhaps TRBD1 (6 bases). The CDR3 spells CASSPWEQGVAEAFF. As DNA, the CDR3 is TGTGCCAGCAGCCCCTGGGAACAGGGAGTGGCTGAAGCTTTCTTT.